This TCR beta chain was captured in a study of PD-1 blockade in classical Hodgkin lymphoma. Study as a whole: Patients got intravenous nivolumab 3 mg/kg every 2 weeks.

Sample time point: cycle 4 day 1 (C4D1), after more than five weeks of nivolumab. The patients all showed relapse after autologous stem cell transplantation, while their brentuximab vedotin exposure varied. From thawed PBMCs, CD8+ T cells were isolated by magnetic negative selection. Clones were read by immunoSEQ multiplex PCR, and TCRdb kept only the in-frame ones, dropping some. In the table there are about 7,000 clones, over 45% of which are singletons. Germline CDR1 and CDR2: MGHRA and YSYEKL. The V end was cut by 0 bases, the J end by 4 bases, with 9 bases between. The CDR3 covers 14 residues. This clone is termed medium-sized (0.01 to 0.1%).

This TCR came from a human donor with classical Hodgkin lymphoma. This sample comprised CD8+ T cells from blood, obtained before the fourth cycle of nivolumab. The chain combines TRBV4-1 with TRBJ1-1, with no clear D. The CDR3 region is CASSQDRTFTEAFF. CDR3 in DNA: TGCGCCAGCAGCCAAGACAGGACTTTCACTGAAGCTTTCTTT.